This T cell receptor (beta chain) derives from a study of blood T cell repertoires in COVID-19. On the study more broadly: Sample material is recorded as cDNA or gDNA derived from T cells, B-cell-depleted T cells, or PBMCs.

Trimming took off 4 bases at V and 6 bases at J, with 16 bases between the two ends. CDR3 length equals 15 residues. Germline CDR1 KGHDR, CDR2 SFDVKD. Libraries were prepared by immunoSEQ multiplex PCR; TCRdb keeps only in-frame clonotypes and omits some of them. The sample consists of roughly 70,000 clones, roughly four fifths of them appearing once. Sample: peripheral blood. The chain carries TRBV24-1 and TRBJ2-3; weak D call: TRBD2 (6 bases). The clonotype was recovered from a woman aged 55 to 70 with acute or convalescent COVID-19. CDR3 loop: CATSDPLSGRDTQYF. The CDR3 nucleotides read TGTGCCACCAGTGACCCCCTTAGCGGCAGGGATACGCAGTATTTT.